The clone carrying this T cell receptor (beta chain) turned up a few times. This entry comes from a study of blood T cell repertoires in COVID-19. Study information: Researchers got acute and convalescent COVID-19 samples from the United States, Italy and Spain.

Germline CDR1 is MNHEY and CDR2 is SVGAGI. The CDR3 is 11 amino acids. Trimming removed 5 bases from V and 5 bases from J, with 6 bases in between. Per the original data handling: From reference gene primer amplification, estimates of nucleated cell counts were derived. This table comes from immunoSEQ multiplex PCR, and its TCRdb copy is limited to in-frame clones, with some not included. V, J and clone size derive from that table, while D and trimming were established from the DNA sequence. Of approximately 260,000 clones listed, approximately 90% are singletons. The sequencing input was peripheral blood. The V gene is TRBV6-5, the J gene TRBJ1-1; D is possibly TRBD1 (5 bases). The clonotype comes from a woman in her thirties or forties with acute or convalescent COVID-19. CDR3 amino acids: CASSRGTEAFF. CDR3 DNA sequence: TGTGCCAGCAGTCGGGGGACTGAAGCTTTCTTT.